A selection of T cell receptor beta chains follows, all from one sample in a study of shared clonotypes between healthy human individuals. Sequencing used immunoSEQ multiplex PCR; TCRdb keeps in-frame clones, though not all of them. The sample carries 95,000 to 120,000 clones, about 62% recorded once. The sequencing input was memory CD8+ T cells sorted from blood. The source is a woman in her 30s in good health. The CDR3 runs from the conserved cysteine through the conserved F or W. Fields, in order: D gene, V gene, J gene, clone size, CDR3 protein, CDR3 DNA. A D gene is named only where the DNA matches it firmly. Size values are once, few and many counts, or a class for expanded clones, and some rows have none.

D gene: TRBD2; V gene: TRBV28; J gene: TRBJ2-2; clone size: few; CDR3 protein: CASIQSGGGTGELFF; CDR3 DNA: TGTGCCAGCATTCAAAGCGGGGGCGGGACCGGGGAGCTGTTTTTT
D gene: TRBD2; V gene: TRBV30; J gene: TRBJ2-1; clone size: .; CDR3 protein: CACTLAGEDYNEQFF; CDR3 DNA: TGTGCCTGTACACTAGCGGGAGAGGATTACAATGAGCAGTTCTTC
D gene: TRBD2; V gene: TRBV15; J gene: TRBJ2-7; clone size: .; CDR3 protein: CATALGLAGAYEQYF; CDR3 DNA: TGTGCCACCGCCCTAGGACTAGCGGGCGCCTACGAGCAGTACTTC
D gene: .; V gene: TRBV18; J gene: TRBJ1-4; clone size: .; CDR3 protein: CASSPTGGAVNEKLFF; CDR3 DNA: TGTGCCAGCTCACCGACGGGTGGTGCAGTGAATGAAAAACTGTTTTTT
D gene: TRBD2; V gene: TRBV11-3; J gene: TRBJ2-7; clone size: .; CDR3 protein: CASSLSGGSSYEQYF; CDR3 DNA: TGTGCCAGCAGCTTATCGGGCGGGAGCTCCTACGAGCAGTACTTC
D gene: .; V gene: TRBV5-1; J gene: TRBJ2-7; clone size: .; CDR3 protein: CASSVGVLYEQYF; CDR3 DNA: TGCGCCAGCAGCGTGGGAGTGTTGTACGAGCAGTACTTC
D gene: .; V gene: TRBV5-4; J gene: TRBJ2-7; clone size: .; CDR3 protein: CASSLCGIGTCEQYF; CDR3 DNA: TGTGCCAGCAGCTTGTGCGGGATAGGGACCTGCGAGCAGTACTTC
D gene: TRBD1; V gene: TRBV4-1; J gene: TRBJ1-2; clone size: many; CDR3 protein: CASSHAGTGEGENGYTF; CDR3 DNA: TGCGCCAGCAGCCATGCCGGGACAGGGGAAGGAGAGAATGGCTACACCTTC
D gene: TRBD1; V gene: TRBV7-9; J gene: TRBJ1-1; clone size: .; CDR3 protein: CASSSWDSNTEAFF; CDR3 DNA: TGTGCCAGCAGCTCTTGGGACAGTAACACTGAAGCTTTCTTT
D gene: TRBD1; V gene: TRBV27; J gene: TRBJ2-6; clone size: once; CDR3 protein: CASSPRQGYAGANVLTF; CDR3 DNA: TGTGCCAGCAGTCCGCGACAGGGATATGCTGGGGCCAACGTCCTGACTTTC
D gene: .; V gene: TRBV19; J gene: TRBJ1-1; clone size: .; CDR3 protein: CASSIWGLTEAFF; CDR3 DNA: TGTGCCAGTAGTATTTGGGGGCTTACTGAAGCTTTCTTT
D gene: .; V gene: TRBV7-8; J gene: TRBJ1-2; clone size: few; CDR3 protein: CASSLVFRTTRGYGYTF; CDR3 DNA: TGTGCCAGCAGCTTGGTCTTTCGGACAACCCGAGGCTATGGCTACACCTTC
D gene: .; V gene: TRBV5-6; J gene: TRBJ2-7; clone size: .; CDR3 protein: CASSGGLTRSYEQYF; CDR3 DNA: TGTGCCAGCAGCGGTGGATTGACTAGATCCTACGAGCAGTACTTC
D gene: .; V gene: TRBV6-5; J gene: TRBJ2-7; clone size: once; CDR3 protein: CASRLIGASYEQYF; CDR3 DNA: TGTGCCAGCAGGCTTATCGGGGCCTCCTACGAGCAGTACTTC
D gene: TRBD2; V gene: TRBV6-1; J gene: TRBJ2-7; clone size: few; CDR3 protein: CASRRAGESGEQYF; CDR3 DNA: TGTGCCAGCCGTCGAGCGGGAGAATCCGGCGAGCAGTACTTC
D gene: .; V gene: TRBV6-6; J gene: TRBJ1-4; clone size: .; CDR3 protein: CASTKEGLGEKLFF; CDR3 DNA: TGTGCCAGCACCAAGGAAGGGTTGGGTGAAAAACTGTTTTTT
D gene: .; V gene: TRBV29-1; J gene: TRBJ2-5; clone size: .; CDR3 protein: CSAREGGKETQYF; CDR3 DNA: TGCAGCGCCCGGGAAGGGGGTAAAGAGACCCAGTACTTC
D gene: .; V gene: TRBV19; J gene: TRBJ2-3; clone size: .; CDR3 protein: CASSIWGGSTDTQYF; CDR3 DNA: TGTGCCAGTAGTATTTGGGGCGGTAGCACAGATACGCAGTATTTT
D gene: TRBD2; V gene: TRBV5-4; J gene: TRBJ2-3; clone size: .; CDR3 protein: CASSQGLAGGADTQYF; CDR3 DNA: TGTGCCAGCAGCCAAGGACTAGCGGGAGGTGCGGATACGCAGTATTTT
D gene: TRBD1; V gene: TRBV5-1; J gene: TRBJ2-7; clone size: many; CDR3 protein: CASSLGQGPYEQYF; CDR3 DNA: TGCGCCAGCAGCTTAGGACAGGGACCTTACGAGCAGTACTTC
D gene: TRBD2; V gene: TRBV29-1; J gene: TRBJ2-3; clone size: .; CDR3 protein: CSVLGLAGGSSTTDTQYF; CDR3 DNA: TGCAGCGTTTTAGGACTAGCGGGAGGATCGAGCACGACAGATACGCAGTATTTT
D gene: .; V gene: TRBV28; J gene: TRBJ2-7; clone size: .; CDR3 protein: CATRFPPRYEQYF; CDR3 DNA: TGTGCCACCAGATTCCCCCCCCGATACGAGCAGTACTTC
D gene: .; V gene: TRBV28; J gene: TRBJ2-2; clone size: .; CDR3 protein: CASSLNGGELNTGELFF; CDR3 DNA: TGTGCCAGCAGTTTAAATGGGGGAGAGCTTAACACCGGGGAGCTGTTTTTT
D gene: .; V gene: TRBV15; J gene: TRBJ2-7; clone size: .; CDR3 protein: CATSRVFGTPEQYF; CDR3 DNA: TGTGCCACCAGCAGAGTATTTGGGACGCCGGAGCAGTACTTC
D gene: TRBD1; V gene: TRBV5-4; J gene: TRBJ2-3; clone size: .; CDR3 protein: CASSLGGGSTDTQYF; CDR3 DNA: TGTGCCAGCAGCCTAGGGGGCGGGAGCACAGATACGCAGTATTTT
D gene: TRBD1; V gene: TRBV6-5; J gene: TRBJ1-5; clone size: many; CDR3 protein: CASSPRGRGNQPQHF; CDR3 DNA: TGTGCCAGCAGCCCCAGGGGGCGCGGCAATCAGCCCCAGCATTTT
D gene: TRBD2; V gene: TRBV6-1; J gene: TRBJ2-1; clone size: .; CDR3 protein: CASSGLAGVPNEQFF; CDR3 DNA: TGTGCCAGCAGTGGGCTAGCGGGAGTTCCAAATGAGCAGTTCTTC
D gene: TRBD1; V gene: TRBV12-5; J gene: TRBJ2-1; clone size: .; CDR3 protein: CASGLFLPGQGYIEQFF; CDR3 DNA: TGTGCTAGTGGTTTGTTCCTACCGGGACAGGGATATATTGAGCAGTTCTTC
D gene: TRBD1; V gene: TRBV25-1; J gene: TRBJ2-3; clone size: .; CDR3 protein: CASRGQGVGTDTQYF; CDR3 DNA: TGTGCCAGCAGGGGACAGGGTGTGGGCACAGATACGCAGTATTTT
D gene: TRBD1; V gene: TRBV28; J gene: TRBJ1-2; clone size: .; CDR3 protein: CASSLTGYYGYTF; CDR3 DNA: TGTGCCAGCAGTTTGACAGGGTACTATGGCTACACCTTC
D gene: .; V gene: TRBV27; J gene: TRBJ2-3; clone size: few; CDR3 protein: CASSPKGRGSTDTQYF; CDR3 DNA: TGTGCCAGCAGTCCGAAGGGGCGAGGGAGCACAGATACGCAGTATTTT
D gene: .; V gene: TRBV7-3; J gene: TRBJ2-6; clone size: .; CDR3 protein: CASSVEKTLQSRANVLTF; CDR3 DNA: TGTGCCAGCAGCGTAGAAAAGACGTTACAAAGTCGGGCCAACGTCCTGACTTTC
D gene: TRBD2; V gene: TRBV6-5; J gene: TRBJ2-7; clone size: .; CDR3 protein: CASRRAGGVYEQYF; CDR3 DNA: TGTGCCAGCAGGCGAGCGGGAGGGGTGTACGAGCAGTACTTC
D gene: .; V gene: TRBV5-1; J gene: TRBJ1-1; clone size: .; CDR3 protein: CASSLDGRREAFF; CDR3 DNA: TGCGCCAGCAGCTTGGACGGACGAAGGGAAGCTTTCTTT
D gene: .; V gene: TRBV25-1; J gene: TRBJ2-5; clone size: few; CDR3 protein: CASGDSSGTQYF; CDR3 DNA: TGTGCCAGCGGGGACTCCTCGGGGACCCAGTACTTC
D gene: .; V gene: TRBV7-6; J gene: TRBJ2-5; clone size: .; CDR3 protein: CASSPPVQATQYF; CDR3 DNA: TGTGCCAGCAGCCCGCCGGTACAGGCGACCCAGTACTTC
D gene: .; V gene: TRBV9; J gene: TRBJ2-7; clone size: .; CDR3 protein: CASSVGAMGSSYEQYF; CDR3 DNA: TGTGCCAGCAGCGTAGGGGCTATGGGGAGCTCCTACGAGCAGTACTTC
D gene: .; V gene: TRBV4-1; J gene: TRBJ2-7; clone size: .; CDR3 protein: CASSLRQDSYEQYF; CDR3 DNA: TGCGCCAGCAGCCTTCGACAGGACTCCTACGAGCAGTACTTC
D gene: .; V gene: TRBV2; J gene: TRBJ1-5; clone size: .; CDR3 protein: CASSVGGAPGQPQHF; CDR3 DNA: TGTGCCAGCAGTGTAGGGGGGGCCCCGGGTCAGCCCCAGCATTTT
D gene: TRBD1; V gene: TRBV28; J gene: TRBJ1-2; clone size: .; CDR3 protein: CASSLWDRGQFGYTF; CDR3 DNA: TGTGCCAGCAGTTTATGGGACAGGGGGCAGTTTGGCTACACCTTC
D gene: .; V gene: TRBV7-6; J gene: TRBJ2-3; clone size: many; CDR3 protein: CASSLEWAGGSTDTQYF; CDR3 DNA: TGTGCCAGCAGCTTAGAATGGGCAGGGGGGAGCACAGATACGCAGTATTTT
D gene: TRBD1; V gene: TRBV28; J gene: TRBJ2-7; clone size: .; CDR3 protein: CATLGTGAYEQYF; CDR3 DNA: TGTGCTACCCTTGGGACAGGGGCCTACGAGCAGTACTTC
D gene: TRBD2; V gene: TRBV2; J gene: TRBJ2-7; clone size: few; CDR3 protein: CASSYRTSGYPPSGEQYF; CDR3 DNA: TGTGCCAGCAGTTATCGGACTAGCGGGTACCCTCCTTCCGGCGAGCAGTACTTC
D gene: TRBD1; V gene: TRBV19; J gene: TRBJ2-5; clone size: .; CDR3 protein: CASSTPGQGAETQYF; CDR3 DNA: TGTGCCAGTAGTACCCCGGGACAGGGGGCAGAGACCCAGTACTTC
D gene: TRBD2; V gene: TRBV9; J gene: TRBJ2-1; clone size: .; CDR3 protein: CASSPLLGGTGNEQFF; CDR3 DNA: TGTGCCAGCAGCCCGCTCCTGGGGGGGACGGGGAATGAGCAGTTCTTC
D gene: .; V gene: TRBV28; J gene: TRBJ1-3; clone size: .; CDR3 protein: CASMDRQYSGNTIYF; CDR3 DNA: TGTGCCAGCATGGACAGACAATACTCTGGAAACACCATATATTTT
D gene: TRBD2; V gene: TRBV4-2; J gene: TRBJ2-7; clone size: .; CDR3 protein: CASSQDLASGDYEQYF; CDR3 DNA: TGTGCCAGCAGCCAAGATTTGGCTAGCGGGGACTACGAGCAGTACTTC
D gene: TRBD2; V gene: TRBV28; J gene: TRBJ2-1; clone size: once; CDR3 protein: CASSWTSVYNEQFF; CDR3 DNA: TGTGCCAGCAGTTGGACTAGCGTATACAATGAGCAGTTCTTC
D gene: .; V gene: TRBV7-8; J gene: TRBJ2-2; clone size: .; CDR3 protein: CASRGRDRRGYTGELFF; CDR3 DNA: TGTGCCAGCAGGGGAAGGGATCGGAGGGGGTACACCGGGGAGCTGTTTTTT
D gene: .; V gene: TRBV7-8; J gene: TRBJ2-2; clone size: .; CDR3 protein: CASSLGPYTGELFF; CDR3 DNA: TGTGCCAGCAGCTTAGGGCCTTACACCGGGGAGCTGTTTTTT
D gene: .; V gene: TRBV28; J gene: TRBJ1-1; clone size: .; CDR3 protein: CASSLQAGLNTEAFF; CDR3 DNA: TGTGCCAGCAGTTTGCAGGCAGGGTTAAACACTGAAGCTTTCTTT
D gene: TRBD2; V gene: TRBV7-2; J gene: TRBJ2-7; clone size: .; CDR3 protein: CASTRSSGSQGEQYF; CDR3 DNA: TGTGCCAGCACTCGTTCTAGCGGGAGCCAGGGCGAGCAGTACTTC
D gene: .; V gene: TRBV5-5; J gene: TRBJ1-5; clone size: .; CDR3 protein: CASSPTDRYSQPQHF; CDR3 DNA: TGTGCCAGCAGCCCAACAGACCGCTATAGTCAGCCCCAGCATTTT
D gene: TRBD2; V gene: TRBV4-2; J gene: TRBJ2-1; clone size: .; CDR3 protein: CASSQDGASGGMDEQFF; CDR3 DNA: TGTGCCAGCAGCCAAGATGGGGCTAGCGGGGGGATGGATGAGCAGTTCTTC
D gene: .; V gene: TRBV19; J gene: TRBJ1-2; clone size: .; CDR3 protein: CASSMFGRFTGGYTF; CDR3 DNA: TGTGCCAGTAGTATGTTCGGCAGGTTCACAGGTGGCTACACCTTC
D gene: .; V gene: TRBV19; J gene: TRBJ1-5; clone size: .; CDR3 protein: CASSIWSNNQPQHF; CDR3 DNA: TGTGCCAGTAGTATTTGGTCTAATAATCAGCCCCAGCATTTT
D gene: .; V gene: TRBV29-1; J gene: TRBJ2-5; clone size: once; CDR3 protein: CSVGTDWYQETQYF; CDR3 DNA: TGCAGCGTTGGGACGGATTGGTACCAAGAGACCCAGTACTTC
D gene: .; V gene: TRBV28; J gene: TRBJ2-5; clone size: .; CDR3 protein: CASSSRQGGYRETQYF; CDR3 DNA: TGTGCCAGCAGTTCCCGTCAGGGGGGGTACCGAGAGACCCAGTACTTC
D gene: .; V gene: TRBV27; J gene: TRBJ2-7; clone size: .; CDR3 protein: CASSLLGQGPSYEQYF; CDR3 DNA: TGTGCCAGCAGTTTACTTGGGCAGGGGCCCTCCTACGAGCAGTACTTC
D gene: .; V gene: TRBV7-8; J gene: TRBJ2-7; clone size: .; CDR3 protein: CASSDPQVLSYEQYF; CDR3 DNA: TGTGCCAGCAGCGATCCGCAGGTCCTCTCCTACGAGCAGTACTTC